This T cell receptor (beta chain) was identified in a study of T cell repertoires in cytomegalovirus infection. Trimming stripped 4 bases from V and 8 bases from J, with 15 bases between. Germline V lookup: CDR1 DFQATT, CDR2 SNEGSKA (reference sequence). The CDR3 has 14 amino acids. Each CDR3 protein is one row after TCRdb ran MiXCR on the reads. There are nearly 700,000 distinct CDR3 sequences in the sample; around 30% occur only once, and about 18% lies in the top ten. This clonotype occurred a few times. Its antigen is undetermined. The sequence came from a human donor in good health (CMV status not recorded). Some clones in this sample may be carry-over from other donors' samples. The V call is TRBV20-1, the J call TRBJ1-6; D remains unclear. Material: cultured PBMCs, obtained from culture after CMV antigen stimulation. The CDR3 here is CSATSWTRDSPLHF. CDR3 DNA: TGCAGTGCTACCAGCTGGACCCGGGATTCACCCCTCCACTTT.